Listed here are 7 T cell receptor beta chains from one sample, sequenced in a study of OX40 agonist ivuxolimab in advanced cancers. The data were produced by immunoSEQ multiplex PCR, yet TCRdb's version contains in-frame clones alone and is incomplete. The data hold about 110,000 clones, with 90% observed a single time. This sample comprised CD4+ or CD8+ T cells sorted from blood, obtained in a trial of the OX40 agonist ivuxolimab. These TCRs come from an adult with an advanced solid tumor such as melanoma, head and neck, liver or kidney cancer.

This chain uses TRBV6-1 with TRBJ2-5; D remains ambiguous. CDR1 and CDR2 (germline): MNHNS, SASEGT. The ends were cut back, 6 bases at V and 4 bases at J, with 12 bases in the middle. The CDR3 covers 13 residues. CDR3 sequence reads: CASSAWVGETQYF. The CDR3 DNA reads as TGTGCCAGCAGCGCTTGGGTGGGAGAGACCCAGTACTTC.

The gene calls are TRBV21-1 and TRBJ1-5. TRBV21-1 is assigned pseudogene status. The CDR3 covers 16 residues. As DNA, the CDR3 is TGTGCCAGCAGCAAATCGACGGCGCTTAGCAATCAGCCCCAGCATTTT. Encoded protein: CASSKSTALSNQPQHF.

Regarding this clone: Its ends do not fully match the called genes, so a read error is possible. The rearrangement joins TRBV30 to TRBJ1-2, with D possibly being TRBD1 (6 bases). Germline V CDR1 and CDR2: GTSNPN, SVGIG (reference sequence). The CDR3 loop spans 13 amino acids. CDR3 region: CAGERWGAYSYTF. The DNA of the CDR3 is TGTGCCGGAGAGCGGTGGGGGGCCTATAGCTACACCTTC.

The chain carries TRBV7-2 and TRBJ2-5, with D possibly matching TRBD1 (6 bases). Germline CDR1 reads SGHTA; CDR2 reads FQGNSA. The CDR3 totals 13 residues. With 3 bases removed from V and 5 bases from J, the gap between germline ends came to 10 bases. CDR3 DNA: TGTGCCAGCAGCTTTCTGCAGGGGGAGACCCAGTACTTC. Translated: CASSFLQGETQYF.

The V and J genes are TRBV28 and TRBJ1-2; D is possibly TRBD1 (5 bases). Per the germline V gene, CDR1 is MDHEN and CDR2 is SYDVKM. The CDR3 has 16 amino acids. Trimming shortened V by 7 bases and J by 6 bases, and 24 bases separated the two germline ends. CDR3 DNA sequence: TGTGCCAGCACCTCCAATCTCGTTCGGGGGGGGGATGGCTACACCTTC. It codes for CASTSNLVRGGDGYTF.

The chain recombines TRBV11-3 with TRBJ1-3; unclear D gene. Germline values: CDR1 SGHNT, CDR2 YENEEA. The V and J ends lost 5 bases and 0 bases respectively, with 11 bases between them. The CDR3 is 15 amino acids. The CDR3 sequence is CASSLDGFSGNTIYF. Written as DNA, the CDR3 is TGTGCCAGCAGCCTGGACGGATTCTCTGGAAACACCATATATTTT.

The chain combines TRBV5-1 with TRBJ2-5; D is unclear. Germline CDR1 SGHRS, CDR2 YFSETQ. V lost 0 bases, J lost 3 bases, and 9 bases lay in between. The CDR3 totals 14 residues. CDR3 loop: CASSLGVGKETQYF. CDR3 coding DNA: TGCGCCAGCAGCTTGGGGGTGGGGAAAGAGACCCAGTACTTC.